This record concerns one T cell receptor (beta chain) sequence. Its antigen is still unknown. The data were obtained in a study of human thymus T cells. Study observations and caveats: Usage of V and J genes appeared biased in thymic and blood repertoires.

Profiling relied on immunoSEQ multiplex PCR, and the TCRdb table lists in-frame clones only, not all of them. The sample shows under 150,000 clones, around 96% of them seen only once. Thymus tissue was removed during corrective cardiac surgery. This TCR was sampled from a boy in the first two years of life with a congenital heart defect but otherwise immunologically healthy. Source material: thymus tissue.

This CDR3 reads CASSDPAGGHGGELFF. The DNA of the CDR3 is TGTGCCAGCAGTGACCCAGCGGGGGGGCATGGCGGGGAGCTGTTTTTT. The gene calls are TRBV2 and TRBJ2-2, with TRBD2 matching 10 bases. This CDR3 has 16 residues. V gave up 3 bases and J gave up 7 bases; unmatched junction bases: 8. Per the germline V gene, CDR1 is SNHLY and CDR2 is FYNNEI. The whole variable domain, remainder taken from reference TRBV2 and TRBJ2-2, is EPEVTQTPSHQVTQMGQEVILRCVPISNHLYFYWYRQILGQKVEFLVSFYNNEISEKSEIFDDQFSVERPDGSNFTLKIRSTKLEDSAMYFCASSDPAGGHGGELFFGEGSRLTVL.